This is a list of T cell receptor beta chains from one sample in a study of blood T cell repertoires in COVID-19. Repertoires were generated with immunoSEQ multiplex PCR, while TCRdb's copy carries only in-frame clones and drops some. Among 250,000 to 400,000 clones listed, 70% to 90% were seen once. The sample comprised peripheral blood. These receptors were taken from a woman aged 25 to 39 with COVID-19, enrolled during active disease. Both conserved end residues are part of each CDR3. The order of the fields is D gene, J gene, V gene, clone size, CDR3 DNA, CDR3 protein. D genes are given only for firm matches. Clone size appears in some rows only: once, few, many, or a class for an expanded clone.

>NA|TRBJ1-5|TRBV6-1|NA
TGTGCCAGCAGTGAAGTAAATCAGCCCCAGCATTTT
CASSEVNQPQHF
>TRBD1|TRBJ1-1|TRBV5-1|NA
TGCGCCAGCAGCTTGGGAGGACAGGGGACTGAAGCTTTCTTT
CASSLGGQGTEAFF
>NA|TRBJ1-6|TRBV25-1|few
TGTGCCAGCAGTGAACTGGACAGAGATAATTCACCCCTCCACTTT
CASSELDRDNSPLHF
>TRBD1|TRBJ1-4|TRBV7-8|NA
TGTGCCAGCAGCACGACAGGGTTGGAAAAACTGTTTTTT
CASSTTGLEKLFF
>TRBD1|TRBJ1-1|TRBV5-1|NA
TGCGCCAGCAGCTTTGGTACAGGGGTGGAGACTGAAGCTTTCTTT
CASSFGTGVETEAFF
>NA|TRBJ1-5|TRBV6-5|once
TGTGCCACCAGGCGGTCAGGGGCCAATCAGCCCCAGCATTTT
CATRRSGANQPQHF
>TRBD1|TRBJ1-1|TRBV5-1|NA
TGCGCCAGCACCGGGGACAGGGGGGTCCGGGCAATATCTGAAGCTTTCTTT
CASTGDRGVRAISEAFF
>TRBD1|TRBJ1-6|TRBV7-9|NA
TGTGCCAGCAGCTTAGGGGACAGGGGGCATAATTCACCCCTCCACTTT
CASSLGDRGHNSPLHF
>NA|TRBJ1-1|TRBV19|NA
TGTGCCAGTAGTATGAGGTTTCACCAGAACACTGAAGCTTTCTTT
CASSMRFHQNTEAFF
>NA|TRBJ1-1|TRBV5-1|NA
TGCGCCAGCAGCTGGACGGACAGTCGATACACTGAAGCTTTCTTT
CASSWTDSRYTEAFF
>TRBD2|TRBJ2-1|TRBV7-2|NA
TGTGCCAGCAGCCGGGCGGGGGGGCCCAGCTCCTACAATGAGCAGTTCTTC
CASSRAGGPSSYNEQFF
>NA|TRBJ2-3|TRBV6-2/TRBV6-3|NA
TGTGCCAGCAGTTCGACAGATACGCAGTATTTT
CASSSTDTQYF
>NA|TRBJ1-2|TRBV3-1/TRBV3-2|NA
TGTGCCAGCAGCCAAGGAATGGGGCTTACCTACACCTTC
CASSQGMGLTYTF
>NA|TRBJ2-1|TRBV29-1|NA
TGCAGCGTTGAAACCGACAGGGAGGTCGACAATGAGCAGTTCTTC
CSVETDREVDNEQFF
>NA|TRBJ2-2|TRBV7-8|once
TGTGCCAGCAGCCCCCGGCGGGGAGCGGGGAACACCGGGGAGCTGTTTTTT
CASSPRRGAGNTGELFF
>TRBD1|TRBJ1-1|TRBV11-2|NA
TGTGCCAGCAGGCAGACAGGGGACACTGAAGCTTTCTTT
CASRQTGDTEAFF
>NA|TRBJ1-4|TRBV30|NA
TGTGCCTGGAGTAAACAGAGAAATGAAAAACTGTTTTTT
CAWSKQRNEKLFF
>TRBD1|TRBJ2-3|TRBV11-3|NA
TGTGCCAGCAGCTTAACAGGGGGCAGGGTTACAGATACGCAGTATTTT
CASSLTGGRVTDTQYF
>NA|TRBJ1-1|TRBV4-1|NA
TGCGCCAGCAGCCAACCAGTCGGGGGGCTGGTCGAAGCTTTCTTT
CASSQPVGGLVEAFF
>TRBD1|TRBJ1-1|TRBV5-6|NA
TGTGCCAGCAGCTTGGGCCAGGGGGTTACTGAAGCTTTCTTT
CASSLGQGVTEAFF
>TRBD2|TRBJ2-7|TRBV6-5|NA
TGTGCCAGCAGCGGGGGGGCCCGCTACGAGCAGTACTTC
CASSGGARYEQYF
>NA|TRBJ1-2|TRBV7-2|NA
TGTGCCAGCAGCTTAATGGTGGAGAACTATGGCTACACCTTC
CASSLMVENYGYTF
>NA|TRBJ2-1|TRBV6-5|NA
TGTGCCAGCAGTTCCAACAGGGTGGAAGTTGAGCAGTTCTTC
CASSSNRVEVEQFF
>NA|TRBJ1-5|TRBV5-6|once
TGTGCCAGCAGCTTGATGGCGGGGGGGCGTCAGCCCCAGCATTTT
CASSLMAGGRQPQHF
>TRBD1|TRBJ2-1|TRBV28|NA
TGTGCCACCGACACAGGGGGGTCTAGCTCCTACAATGAGCAGTTCTTC
CATDTGGSSSYNEQFF
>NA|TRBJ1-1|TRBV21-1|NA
TGTGCCAGCCTACAGGGTTGCACTGAAGCTTTCTTT
CASLQGCTEAFF
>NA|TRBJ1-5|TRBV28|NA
TGTGCCAGCAGTTTCAACAGGGCAGTTCGGTCTCAGCCCCAGCATTTT
CASSFNRAVRSQPQHF
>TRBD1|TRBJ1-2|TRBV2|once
TGTGCCAGCAGGGGACAGGGGATAGGCTATGGCTACACCTTC
CASRGQGIGYGYTF
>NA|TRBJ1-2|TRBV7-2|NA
TGTGCCAGCAGCTTAGTGGCCGTGGGGGGGAACTATGGCTACACCTTC
CASSLVAVGGNYGYTF
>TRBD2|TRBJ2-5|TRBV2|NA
TGTGCCAGCAGTGGAACTAGCGGGGGGATCCAAGAGACCCAGTACTTC
CASSGTSGGIQETQYF
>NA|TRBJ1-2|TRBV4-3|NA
TGCGCCAGCAGCCAAGTGAGCGGTAATGGCTACACCTTC
CASSQVSGNGYTF
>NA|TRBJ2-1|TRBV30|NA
TGTGCCTGGAGCCCCAAGGGACTTCGGTTCTTC
CAWSPKGLRFF
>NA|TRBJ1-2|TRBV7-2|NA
TGTGCCAGCAGCTTAGCGCGGCCGGAATGGGGCTACACCTTC
CASSLARPEWGYTF
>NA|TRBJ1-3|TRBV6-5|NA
TGTGCCAGCAGTTCAACGGGCTCTGGAAACACCATATATTTT
CASSSTGSGNTIYF
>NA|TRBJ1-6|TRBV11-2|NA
TGTGCCAGCAGCTTGGAGGGGACCTCAAATTCACCCCTCCACTTT
CASSLEGTSNSPLHF
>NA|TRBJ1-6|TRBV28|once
TGTGCCAGCAGCAGTTTACCGTCACCCCTCCACTTT
CASSSLPSPLHF
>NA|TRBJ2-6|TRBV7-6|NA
TGTGCCAGCAGCTTAGCGGCAGGTGGTGGGGCCAACGTCCTGACTTTC
CASSLAAGGGANVLTF
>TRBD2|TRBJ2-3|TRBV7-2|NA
TGTGCCAGCAGCTTTAGCGGGGGGAGCACAGATACGCAGTATTTT
CASSFSGGSTDTQYF
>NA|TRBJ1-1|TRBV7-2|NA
TGTGCCAGCAGCTTCAAGACAGGCACTGAAGCTTTCTTT
CASSFKTGTEAFF
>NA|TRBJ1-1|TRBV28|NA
TGTGCCAGCAGTTCCCCCGGTCCCAGGGTGGCTGAAGCTTTCTTT
CASSSPGPRVAEAFF
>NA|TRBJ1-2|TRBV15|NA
TGTGCCACCAGCAGAGATTTCGTCGGGAATGATGGCTACACCTTC
CATSRDFVGNDGYTF
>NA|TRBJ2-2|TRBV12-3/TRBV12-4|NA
TGTGCCAGCCTGGGAGGTGGCGGGGAGCTGTTTTTT
CASLGGGGELFF
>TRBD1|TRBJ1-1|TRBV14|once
TGTGCCAGCAGCCCACACTCAGGGGGTACTGAAGCTTTCTTT
CASSPHSGGTEAFF
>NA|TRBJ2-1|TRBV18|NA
TGTGCCAGCTCTCAGACTCCTGTGCGTGGTGAGCAGTTCTTC
CASSQTPVRGEQFF
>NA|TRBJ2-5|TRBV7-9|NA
TGTGCCAGCAGCTTATTGGCAGTCCAAGAGACCCAGTACTTC
CASSLLAVQETQYF
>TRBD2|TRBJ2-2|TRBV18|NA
TGTGCCAGCTCACCACCGACGGGGGGGACTGCCGGGGAGCTGTTTTTT
CASSPPTGGTAGELFF
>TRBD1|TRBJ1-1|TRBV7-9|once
TGTGCCAGCAGCTTAAACAGGGGGCGAGGCACTGAAGCTTTCTTT
CASSLNRGRGTEAFF
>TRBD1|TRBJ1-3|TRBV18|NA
TGTGCCAGCTCACCGACAGGGGGCGATGGAAACACCATATATTTT
CASSPTGGDGNTIYF
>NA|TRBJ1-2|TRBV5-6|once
TGTGCCAGCAGCTTGGTAGGGGGCTATGGCTACACCTTC
CASSLVGGYGYTF
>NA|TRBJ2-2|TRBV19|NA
TGTGCCAGTAGTTTTGGGGGGACCGGGGAGCTGTTTTTT
CASSFGGTGELFF
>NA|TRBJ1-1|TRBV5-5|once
TGTGCCAGCAGCTTAGTCTGGGACACCCTAGAAGCTTTCTTT
CASSLVWDTLEAFF
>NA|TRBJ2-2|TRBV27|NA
TGTGCCAGCAGCCCCTTGGGGGGTGTTCGGCCCGGGGAGCTGTTTTTT
CASSPLGGVRPGELFF
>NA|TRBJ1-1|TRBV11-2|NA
TGTGCCAGCAGCTTAGACCCGACAGTTGAAGCTTTCTTT
CASSLDPTVEAFF